The 24 T cell receptor beta chains below all came from one sample that was sequenced in a study of human CD4 T cells and Enterobacteriaceae. The memory gate held CD4+ cells that were not CD45RA+CCR7+CD95- naive cells, over 95% pure. TCRdb's table, derived via immunoSEQ multiplex PCR, lists solely in-frame clones and lacks some. In the table there are 27,000 or so clones, roughly four fifths of which are singletons. The specimen sequenced was memory CD4+ T cells from blood. The receptors stem from a human donor in good health.

The chain uses TRBV2 and TRBJ2-3; 11 bases agree with TRBD2. Per germline, CDR1 SNHLY and CDR2 FYNNEI. Unmatched junction bases numbered 7, after V lost 6 bases and J lost 2 bases. The CDR3 loop spans 16 amino acids. The CDR3 region is CASSLRLAGTTDTQYF. In DNA, the CDR3 is TGTGCCAGCAGCCTTAGACTAGCGGGAACCACAGATACGCAGTATTTT.

This clone has a single count. J is TRBJ2-1 and V is TRBV29-1; 10 bases map to TRBD1. CDR3 length: 16 amino acids. Germline V gene data show CDR1 as SQVTM and CDR2 as ANQGSEA. V was pared by 8 bases and J by 4 bases, with 14 bases of the junction left unmatched. This CDR3 is CSIKFRDRGEYNEQFF. CDR3 DNA: TGCAGCATCAAGTTCCGGGACAGGGGAGAGTACAATGAGCAGTTCTTC.

The chain recombines TRBV5-4 with TRBJ1-2; D is uncertain. The germline V gene has CDR1 SGHNT and CDR2 YYREEE (reference sequence). CDR3 size: 17 residues. V lost 6 bases and J 1 base, leaving 22 bases between the germline ends. The CDR3 sequence is CASTIGGGKGGNYGYTF. As DNA, the CDR3 is TGTGCCAGCACCATCGGAGGCGGTAAAGGCGGTAACTATGGCTACACCTTC.

In its sample, this clone was seen once. V is TRBV5-1 and J is TRBJ2-7; D gene uncertain. Trimming removed 5 bases at V and 1 base at J, with 13 bases between. Germline V lookup: CDR1 SGHRS, CDR2 YFSETQ. The length of the CDR3 is 14 residues. CDR3 sequence reads: CASRYGFQSYEQYF. CDR3 DNA: TGCGCCAGCAGGTACGGGTTCCAGTCCTACGAGCAGTACTTC.

This clone has just a few counts. The chain uses TRBV6-1 and TRBJ1-5, with a weak D call TRBD1 (5 bases). Germline loops: CDR1 MNHNS, CDR2 SASEGT. The CDR3 length is 13 residues. Trimming removed 8 bases from V and 6 bases from J, with 14 bases in between. The CDR3 region has the DNA TGTGCCAGCTCAGGGTTCATAATTCAGCCCCAGCATTTT. This encodes CASSGFIIQPQHF.

The chain is built from TRBV7-8 and TRBJ1-5, with D possibly matching TRBD1 (6 bases). Trimming took 6 bases from V and 1 from J, leaving 16 bases between them. This CDR3 has 16 amino acids. Germline V CDR1 and CDR2: SGHVS, FQNEAQ. The CDR3 bases are TGTGCCAGCAGTGAAACACAGGGACCGAGCAATCAGCCCCAGCATTTT. It codes for CASSETQGPSNQPQHF.

The CDR3 region has the DNA TGTGCCAGCAGCCGGGGAATTAGCGGGAGCGCCCACGAGCAGTACTTC. Translation gives CASSRGISGSAHEQYF. V is TRBV5-5 and J is TRBJ2-7; 9 nucleotides line up with TRBD2. The CDR3 length is 16 residues. Germline CDR1 reads SGHKS; CDR2 reads YYEKEE (reference sequence). Trimming removed 4 bases from V and 5 bases from J; junction bases left unmatched: 13.

The chain joins TRBV2 to TRBJ2-3; the D is unclear. The germline V and J ends were trimmed by 5 bases and 9 bases, with 15 bases remaining between them. This CDR3 comprises 13 residues. The germline V gene has CDR1 SNHLY and CDR2 FYNNEI. The CDR3 DNA follows: TGTGCCAGCAGTCCCGTCTCGGCCCAAACGCAGTATTTT. Translation gives CASSPVSAQTQYF.

The J gene is TRBJ2-1, the V gene TRBV5-1, with D uncertain. Deletions cut 3 bases from V and 4 bases from J, with 8 bases between. The CDR3 totals 13 residues. Germline loops: CDR1 SGHRS, CDR2 YFSETQ. The CDR3 is CASSWGNYNEQFF. In nucleotides, the CDR3 is TGCGCCAGCAGCTGGGGAAATTACAATGAGCAGTTCTTC.

The chain has TRBV7-3 and TRBJ1-5; D not resolved. This CDR3 has 15 residues. With 5 bases removed from V and 0 bases from J, the gap between germline ends came to 11 bases. In germline, CDR1 is SGHTA, CDR2 FQGTGA. The CDR3 DNA is TGTGCCAGCAGCGAGGACGGGCGTAGCAATCAGCCCCAGCATTTT. Protein: CASSEDGRSNQPQHF. Combining the CDR3 with reference TRBV7-3 and TRBJ1-5 gives the whole variable domain GAGVSQTPSNKVTEKGKYVELRCDPISGHTALYWYRQSLGQGPEFLIYFQGTGAADDSGLPNDRFFAVRPEGSVSTLKIQRTERGDSAVYLCASSEDGRSNQPQHFGDGTRLSIL.

Only one count was recorded for this clone. The chain couples TRBV7-8 to TRBJ2-2; D not resolved. The CDR3 covers 15 residues. The V gene lost 6 bases and the J gene lost 5 bases, with 16 bases spanning the gap. In germline, CDR1 is SGHVS, CDR2 FQNEAQ. The CDR3 DNA sequence: TGTGCCAGCAGTCTTACGGAATCCCTAACCGGGGAGCTGTTTTTT. This codes for CASSLTESLTGELFF.

This clone has a handful of counts. CDR3: CASSPNRGNTEAFF. The CDR3 coding sequence is TGTGCCAGCAGCCCGAACAGGGGTAACACTGAAGCTTTCTTT. The J gene is TRBJ1-1, the V gene TRBV11-2; 7 bases match TRBD1. With V trimmed by 5 bases and J by 2 bases, 5 bases remained unmatched. The CDR3 spans 14 residues. Germline V gene data show CDR1 as SGHAT and CDR2 as FQNNGV.

V and J are TRBV6-1 and TRBJ2-1; TRBD2 matches at 7 bases. After removal of 9 bases from V and 4 bases from J, the junction contained 9 bases not matched to a gene. Looked up from germline, CDR1 is MNHNS and CDR2 is SASEGT. The CDR3 is 14 amino acids. CDR3 DNA: TGTGCCAGTCGACCGACTAGCAGGTACAATGAGCAGTTCTTC. It encodes CASRPTSRYNEQFF.

This chain links TRBV21-1 with TRBJ2-7; the table's D call TRBD1 went unverified against the DNA. TRBV21-1 is a pseudogene locus. The CDR3 is 14 amino acids. DNA for the CDR3: TGTGCCAGCAGCACGCGGGACAGGGCCCACGAGCAGTACTTC. This encodes CASSTRDRAHEQYF.

The chain has TRBV5-7 and TRBJ1-1; 7 positions agree with TRBD1. TRBV5-7 has ORF status, its function being uncertain. The V gene end was trimmed by 3 bases and the J gene end by 9 bases; junction bases not matched to a gene: 17. The CDR3 runs 16 residues. The CDR3 loop reads CASSWVTDRARFKAFF. The CDR3 nucleotides read TGTGCCAGCAGCTGGGTCACCGACAGGGCCCGATTCAAAGCTTTCTTT.

This clone was picked up one time. CDR3 region: CSVELPGYGYTF. Written as DNA, the CDR3 is TGCAGCGTTGAATTACCTGGCTATGGCTACACCTTC. This chain uses TRBV29-1 with TRBJ1-2; D is unresolved. Germline V gene data show CDR1 as SQVTM and CDR2 as ANQGSEA. CDR3 length: 12 amino acids. Trimming removed 2 bases at V and 4 bases at J, with 8 bases between.

The chain carries TRBV11-3 and TRBJ2-1; D is uncertain. The CDR3 length is 14 residues. Germline V gene data show CDR1 as SGHNT and CDR2 as YENEEA. Trimming pared 0 bases from V and 9 bases from J, leaving 12 bases between. Here the CDR3 DNA reads TGTGCCAGCAGCTTAGATCGCCAGCTCAGTGAGCAGTTCTTC. Encoded protein: CASSLDRQLSEQFF.

This chain connects TRBV28 to TRBJ2-1; tentative D call: TRBD2 (6 bases). The germline V gene has CDR1 MDHEN and CDR2 SYDVKM. CDR3 length: 17 amino acids. Trimming pared 11 bases from V and 0 bases from J, leaving 23 bases between. The CDR3 DNA sequence: TGTGCCTGCTCGGGGGAAGACGTATTTAGCTCCTACAATGAGCAGTTCTTC. Translation gives CACSGEDVFSSYNEQFF.

J is TRBJ2-1 and V is TRBV7-3; 11 bases line up with TRBD2. CDR1 and CDR2 from the germline V gene are SGHTA and FQGTGA. The CDR3 extends over 16 amino acids. The V and J ends lost 0 bases and 3 bases, in that order; junction bases with no gene match: 1. The CDR3 DNA follows: TGTGCCAGCAGCTTAACTAGCGGGAGGGTCTACAATGAGCAGTTCTTC. Protein product: CASSLTSGRVYNEQFF.

The chain is built from TRBV28 and TRBJ2-5, with D uncertain. V was trimmed by 8 bases and J by 4 bases, leaving 8 bases between them. The V gene's germline CDR1 is MDHEN and CDR2 SYDVKM. The CDR3 runs 11 residues. In DNA form, the CDR3 reads TGTGCCAGCCGGGTCCTAGAGACCCAGTACTTC. Protein sequence: CASRVLETQYF.

V and J are TRBV10-3 and TRBJ1-5, with D uncertain. Trimming pared 7 bases from V and 5 bases from J, leaving 12 bases between. This CDR3 is 13 amino acids long. The germline V gene has CDR1 ENHRY and CDR2 SYGVKD. The CDR3 DNA is TGTGCCATCATGGAGACACCAGATCAGCCCCAGCATTTT. This codes for CAIMETPDQPQHF.

The chain uses TRBV5-5 and TRBJ2-1; D possibly corresponds to TRBD1 (6 bases). The V end was cut by 0 bases, the J end by 4 bases, with 11 bases between. The germline gives CDR1 SGHKS, CDR2 YYEKEE (reference sequence). The CDR3 is 15 amino acids. The CDR3 loop is CASSLGGTRYNEQFF. CDR3 in DNA: TGTGCCAGCAGCTTGGGAGGGACAAGATACAATGAGCAGTTCTTC.

The chain employs TRBV2 and TRBJ1-5, with D possibly TRBD1 on 5 matching bases. The CDR3 runs to 15 residues. Trimming took off 6 bases at V and 4 bases at J, with 16 bases between the two ends. CDR1 is SNHLY and CDR2 is FYNNEI in the germline V gene. The DNA of the CDR3 is TGTGCCAGCAGGGGGGAAGGCGGCCAGAATCAGCCCCAGCATTTT. This encodes CASRGEGGQNQPQHF.

This clone was detected a few times. The V gene is TRBV6-5, the J gene TRBJ1-5; tentatively, D is TRBD1 (5 bases). The length of the CDR3 is 14 residues. Trimming removed 2 bases at V and 6 bases at J, with 11 bases between. Germline V CDR1 and CDR2: MNHEY, SVGAGI. CDR3 in DNA: TGTGCCAGCAGTTACAGACAGCGCGGTCAGCCCCAGCATTTT. This codes for CASSYRQRGQPQHF.